Included here is one T cell receptor delta chain sequence, with context. No antigen is known for it. Per-base qualities were not stored, and no clone one base away is much larger. From the cysteine up to the phenylalanine, the CDR3 has a length of 16 residues. Only the CDR3 portion is preserved as DNA: 48 bases, with reading frame beginning at the first base. Per the germline V gene, GEAIGNYY is the CDR1 and EKD is the CDR2. This entry belongs to a study of delta chain sequences of gamma delta T cells (dated by TCRdb to about 2017). The library was generated by PCR. Sequencing was performed on an Illumina MiSeq. Clones were re-identified by TCRdb from the public reads with CATT, and rows with the same DNA were merged. The sample table contains 3,000 to 4,000 delta-chain clones; only one count was recorded for just over 60% of them. Of the sample, about 50% falls within the top ten clones.

What was sequenced was a tumor sample. This clonotype was obtained from a human donor with breast cancer. The chain is assembled from TRDV2 and TRDJ1; TRDD3 is a weak D gene call, 5 bases matching. The DNA is TGTTCCTTTCTCCCACTCTGGGCGACAGACACCGATAAACTCATCTTT. Its protein product is CSFLPLWATDTDKLIF.